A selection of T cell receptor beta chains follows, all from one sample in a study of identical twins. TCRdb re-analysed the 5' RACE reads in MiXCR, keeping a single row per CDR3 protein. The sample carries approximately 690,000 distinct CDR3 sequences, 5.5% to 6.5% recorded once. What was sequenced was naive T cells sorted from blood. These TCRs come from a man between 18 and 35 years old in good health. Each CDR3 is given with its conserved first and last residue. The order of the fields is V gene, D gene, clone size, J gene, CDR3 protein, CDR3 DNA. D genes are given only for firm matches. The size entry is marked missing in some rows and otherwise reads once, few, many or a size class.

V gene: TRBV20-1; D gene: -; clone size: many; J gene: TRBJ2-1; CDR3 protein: CSARRSGISYNEQFF; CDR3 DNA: TGCAGTGCTAGAAGGTCGGGAATCTCCTACAATGAGCAGTTCTTC
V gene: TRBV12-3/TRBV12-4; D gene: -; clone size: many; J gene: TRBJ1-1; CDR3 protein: CASSPGGRWVRAEAFF; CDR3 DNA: TGTGCCAGCAGTCCCGGGGGAAGGTGGGTTCGCGCTGAAGCTTTCTTT
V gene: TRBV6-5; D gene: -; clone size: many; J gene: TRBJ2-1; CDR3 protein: CASSYSVASGAYNEQFF; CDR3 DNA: TGTGCCAGCAGTTACTCGGTCGCCAGCGGTGCCTACAATGAGCAGTTCTTC
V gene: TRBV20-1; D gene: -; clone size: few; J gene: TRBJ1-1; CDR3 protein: CSAPTAQGTGNTEAFF; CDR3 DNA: TGCAGTGCCCCCACGGCACAGGGAACGGGAAACACTGAAGCTTTCTTT
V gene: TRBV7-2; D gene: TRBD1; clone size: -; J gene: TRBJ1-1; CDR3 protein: CASPPGQGAWHTEAFF; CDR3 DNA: TGTGCCAGCCCTCCGGGACAGGGGGCTTGGCACACTGAAGCTTTCTTT
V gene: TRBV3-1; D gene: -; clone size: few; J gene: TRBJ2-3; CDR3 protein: CASSQDLTLNADTQYF; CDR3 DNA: TGTGCCAGCAGCCAAGATCTCACTTTAAATGCAGATACGCAGTATTTT
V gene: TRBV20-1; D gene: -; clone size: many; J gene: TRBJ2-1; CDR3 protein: CSAKLAVNEQFF; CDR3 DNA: TGCAGTGCTAAACTAGCCGTGAATGAGCAGTTCTTC
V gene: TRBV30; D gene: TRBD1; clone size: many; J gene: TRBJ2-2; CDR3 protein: CAWTQWTGTTGELFF; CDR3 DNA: TGTGCCTGGACTCAATGGACAGGGACGACCGGGGAGCTGTTTTTT
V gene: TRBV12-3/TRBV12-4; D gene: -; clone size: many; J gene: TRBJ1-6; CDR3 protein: CASSLGGSNSPLHF; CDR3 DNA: TGTGCCAGCAGCCTAGGGGGGTCTAATTCACCCCTCCACTTT
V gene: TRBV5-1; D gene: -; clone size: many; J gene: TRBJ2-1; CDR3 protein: CASTREGTTVNNEQFF; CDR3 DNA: TGCGCCAGTACCCGAGAGGGGACCACGGTCAATAATGAGCAGTTCTTC
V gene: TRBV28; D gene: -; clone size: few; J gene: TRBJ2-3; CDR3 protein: CASSLEGTEGDTQYF; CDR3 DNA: TGTGCCAGCAGTTTAGAGGGAACAGAGGGAGATACGCAGTATTTT
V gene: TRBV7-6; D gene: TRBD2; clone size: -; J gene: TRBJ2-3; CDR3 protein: CASSFSGSAKGQYF; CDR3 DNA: TGTGCCAGCAGCTTTAGCGGGTCCGCTAAGGGGCAGTATTTT
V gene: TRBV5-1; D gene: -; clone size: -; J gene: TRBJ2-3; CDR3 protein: CASSYSGWGTDTQYF; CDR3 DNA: TGCGCCAGCAGCTATAGCGGTTGGGGGACAGATACGCAGTATTTT
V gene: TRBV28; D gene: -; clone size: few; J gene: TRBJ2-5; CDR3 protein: CASSFTGTETQYF; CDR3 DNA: TGTGCCAGCAGTTTTACGGGGACGGAGACCCAGTACTTC
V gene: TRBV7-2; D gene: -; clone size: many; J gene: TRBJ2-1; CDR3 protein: CASVSWTPAYNEQFF; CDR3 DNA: TGTGCCAGCGTGTCGTGGACCCCAGCCTACAATGAGCAGTTCTTC
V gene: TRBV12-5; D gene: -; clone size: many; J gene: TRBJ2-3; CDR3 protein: CASVGASTDTQYF; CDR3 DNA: TGTGCTAGTGTAGGGGCTAGCACAGATACGCAGTATTTT
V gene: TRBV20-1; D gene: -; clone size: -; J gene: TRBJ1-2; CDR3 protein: CSATEEASYGYTF; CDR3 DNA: TGCAGTGCGACAGAGGAAGCTAGCTATGGCTACACCTTC
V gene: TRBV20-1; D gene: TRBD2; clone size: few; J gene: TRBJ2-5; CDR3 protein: CSASFLAGDKETQYF; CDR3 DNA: TGCAGTGCTTCTTTTCTAGCGGGAGACAAAGAGACCCAGTACTTC
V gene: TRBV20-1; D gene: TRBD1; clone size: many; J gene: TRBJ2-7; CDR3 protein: CSAVDREPYEQYF; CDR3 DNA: TGCAGTGCTGTTGACAGGGAACCCTACGAGCAGTACTTC
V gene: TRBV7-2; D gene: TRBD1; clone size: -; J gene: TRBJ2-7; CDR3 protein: CASSLSWDSSYEQYF; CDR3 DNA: TGTGCCAGCAGCTTAAGTTGGGACAGTAGCTACGAGCAGTACTTC
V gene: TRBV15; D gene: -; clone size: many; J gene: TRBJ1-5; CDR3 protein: CATSSPVGGNQPQHF; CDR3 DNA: TGTGCCACCAGCTCCCCTGTGGGAGGGAATCAGCCCCAGCATTTT
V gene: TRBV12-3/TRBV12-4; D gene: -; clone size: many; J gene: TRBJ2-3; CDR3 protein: CASSLEAGTDTQYF; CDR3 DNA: TGTGCCAGCAGTTTAGAAGCCGGAACAGATACGCAGTATTTT
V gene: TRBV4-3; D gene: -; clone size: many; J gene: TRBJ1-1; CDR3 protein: CASSQDRGTEAFF; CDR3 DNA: TGCGCCAGCAGCCAAGATCGGGGAACTGAAGCTTTCTTT
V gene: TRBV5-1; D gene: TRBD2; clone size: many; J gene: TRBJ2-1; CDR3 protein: CASSPLAGGPNNEQFF; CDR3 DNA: TGCGCCAGCAGCCCACTAGCGGGAGGGCCCAACAATGAGCAGTTCTTC
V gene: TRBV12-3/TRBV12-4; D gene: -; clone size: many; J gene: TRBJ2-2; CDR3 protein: CASSPGLVTGELFF; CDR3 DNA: TGTGCCAGCAGCCCCGGACTGGTTACCGGGGAGCTGTTTTTT
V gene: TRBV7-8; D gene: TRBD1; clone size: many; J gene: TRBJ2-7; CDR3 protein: CASSWKGGDRAIYEQYF; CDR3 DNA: TGTGCCAGCAGCTGGAAAGGAGGGGACAGGGCCATCTACGAGCAGTACTTC
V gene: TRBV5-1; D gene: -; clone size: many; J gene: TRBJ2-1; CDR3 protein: CASSDDTGVEQFF; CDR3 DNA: TGCGCCAGCAGCGACGACACGGGGGTAGAGCAGTTCTTC
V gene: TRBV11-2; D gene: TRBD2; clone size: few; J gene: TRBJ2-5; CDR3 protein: CASRASGRAQETQYF; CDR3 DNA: TGTGCCAGCAGAGCTAGCGGGAGGGCCCAAGAGACCCAGTACTTC
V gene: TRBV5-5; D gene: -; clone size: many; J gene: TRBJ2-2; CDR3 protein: CASSFHFTPDTGELFF; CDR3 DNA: TGTGCCAGCAGCTTCCACTTCACCCCGGACACCGGGGAGCTGTTTTTT
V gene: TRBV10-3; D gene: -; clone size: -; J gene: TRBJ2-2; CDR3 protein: CAISQYSWELFF; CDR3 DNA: TGTGCCATCAGCCAGTACAGCTGGGAGCTGTTTTTT
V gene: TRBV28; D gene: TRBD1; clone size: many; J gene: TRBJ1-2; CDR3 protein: CASSKGRTGLHYGYTF; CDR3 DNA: TGTGCCAGCAGTAAAGGACGGACAGGGCTTCACTATGGCTACACCTTC
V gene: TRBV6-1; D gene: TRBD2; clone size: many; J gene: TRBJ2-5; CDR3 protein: CASSELAGGWKETQYF; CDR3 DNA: TGTGCCAGCAGTGAACTAGCGGGAGGATGGAAAGAGACCCAGTACTTC
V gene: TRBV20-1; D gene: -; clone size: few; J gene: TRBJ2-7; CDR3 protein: CSARDEVGTDYEQYF; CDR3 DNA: TGCAGTGCTAGAGATGAGGTTGGGACCGACTACGAGCAGTACTTC